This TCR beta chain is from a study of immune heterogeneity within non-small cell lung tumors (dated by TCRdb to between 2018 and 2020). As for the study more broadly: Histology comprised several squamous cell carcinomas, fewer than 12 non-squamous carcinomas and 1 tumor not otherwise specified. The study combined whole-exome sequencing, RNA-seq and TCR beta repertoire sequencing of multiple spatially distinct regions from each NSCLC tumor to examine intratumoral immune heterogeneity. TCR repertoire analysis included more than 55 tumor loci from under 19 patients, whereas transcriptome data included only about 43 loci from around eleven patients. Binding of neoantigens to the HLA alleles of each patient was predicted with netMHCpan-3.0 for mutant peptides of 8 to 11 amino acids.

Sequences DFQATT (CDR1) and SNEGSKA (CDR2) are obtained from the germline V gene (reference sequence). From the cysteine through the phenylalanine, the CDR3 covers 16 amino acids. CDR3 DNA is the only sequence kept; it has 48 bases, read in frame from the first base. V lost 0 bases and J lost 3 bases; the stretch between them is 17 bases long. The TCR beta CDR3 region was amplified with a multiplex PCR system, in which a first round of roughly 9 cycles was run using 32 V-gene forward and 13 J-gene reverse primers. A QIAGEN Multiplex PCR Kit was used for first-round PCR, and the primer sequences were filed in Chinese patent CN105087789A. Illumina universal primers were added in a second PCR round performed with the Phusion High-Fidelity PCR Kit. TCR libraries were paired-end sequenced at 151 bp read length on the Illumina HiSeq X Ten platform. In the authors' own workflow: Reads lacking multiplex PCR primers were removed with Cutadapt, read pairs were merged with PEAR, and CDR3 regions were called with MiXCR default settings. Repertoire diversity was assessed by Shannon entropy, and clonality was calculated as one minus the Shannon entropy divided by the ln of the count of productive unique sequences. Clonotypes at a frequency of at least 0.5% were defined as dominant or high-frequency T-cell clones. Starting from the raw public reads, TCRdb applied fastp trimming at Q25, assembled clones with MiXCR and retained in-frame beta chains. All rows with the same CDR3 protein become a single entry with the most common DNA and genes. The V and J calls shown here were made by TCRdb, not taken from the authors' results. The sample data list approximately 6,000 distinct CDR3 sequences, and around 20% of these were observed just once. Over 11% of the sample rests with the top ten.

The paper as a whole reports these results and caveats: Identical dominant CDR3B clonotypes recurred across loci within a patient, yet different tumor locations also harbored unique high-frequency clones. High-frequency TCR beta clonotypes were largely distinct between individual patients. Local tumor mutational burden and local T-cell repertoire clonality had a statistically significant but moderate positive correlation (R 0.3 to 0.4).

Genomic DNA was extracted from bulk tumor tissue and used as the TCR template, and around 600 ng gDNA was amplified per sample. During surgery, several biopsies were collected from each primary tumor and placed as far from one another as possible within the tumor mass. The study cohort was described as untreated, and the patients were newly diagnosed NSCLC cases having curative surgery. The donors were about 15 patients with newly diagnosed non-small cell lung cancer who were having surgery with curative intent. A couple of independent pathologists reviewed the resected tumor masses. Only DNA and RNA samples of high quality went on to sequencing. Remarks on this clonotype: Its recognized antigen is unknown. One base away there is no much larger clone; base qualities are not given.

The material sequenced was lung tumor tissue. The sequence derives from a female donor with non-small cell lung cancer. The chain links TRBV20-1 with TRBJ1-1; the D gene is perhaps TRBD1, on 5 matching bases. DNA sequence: TGCAGTGCTAGAGAGCGATGGGGACGGGGGGACACTGAAGCTTTCTTT. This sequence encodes CSARERWGRGDTEAFF.